One sample yielded the 21 T cell receptor beta chains listed below, sequenced in a study of blood T cell repertoires in COVID-19. Generated by immunoSEQ multiplex PCR, the TCRdb table keeps only in-frame clones and is missing some. The sample includes 40,000 or so clones, around 83% of them seen just once. Material: peripheral blood. These receptors all stem from a woman between 65 and 79 years old in a cohort sampled during active COVID-19.

This clone was seen a single time. This chain connects TRBV7-2 to TRBJ2-7, with TRBD2 matching over 14 bases. The CDR3 consists of 15 residues. The V gene end was trimmed by 5 bases and the J gene end by 7 bases; junction bases not matched to a gene: 7. The germline CDR1 and CDR2 sequences are SGHTA and FQGNSA. As DNA, the CDR3 is TGTGCCAGCAGCGCAAGGACTAGCGGGAGGAGGGAGCAGTACTTC. It codes for CASSARTSGRREQYF.

The J gene is TRBJ1-1, the V gene TRBV7-2; D remains unclear. The CDR3 contains 13 residues. V lost 0 bases, J lost 8 bases, and 10 bases lay in between. In germline, CDR1 is SGHTA, CDR2 FQGNSA. The CDR3 DNA sequence: TGTGCCAGCAGCTTAGCCCCCTTTCGGGAAGCTTTCTTT. This gives the protein CASSLAPFREAFF.

The V and J genes are TRBV5-1 and TRBJ2-7; 7 bases fit TRBD1. The V gene end was trimmed by 2 bases and the J gene end by 2 bases; junction bases not matched to a gene: 1. This CDR3 region has 13 residues. The V gene's germline CDR1 is SGHRS and CDR2 YFSETQ. CDR3: CASSLGGTYEQYF. CDR3 nucleotide sequence: TGCGCCAGCAGCTTAGGGGGCACCTACGAGCAGTACTTC.

This clone occurred a few times. This CDR3 reads CASSLNRGSNQPQHF. In DNA, the CDR3 is TGTGCCAGCAGCTTAAACAGGGGAAGCAATCAGCCCCAGCATTTT. This chain links TRBV5-8 with TRBJ1-5, with 7 nucleotides matching TRBD1. The CDR3 runs to 15 residues. J gave up 1 base and V 2 bases, and 3 bases lay outside the gene matches. Germline V gene data show CDR1 as SGHTS and CDR2 as YDEGEE.

This chain uses TRBV19 with TRBJ2-7; maybe TRBD2 (6 bases). V was clipped by 5 bases and J by 0 bases, with 8 bases between them. CDR3 length: 13 amino acids. Germline V gene sequence: CDR1 LNHDA, CDR2 SQIVND (reference sequence). CDR3 DNA: TGTGCCAGTAGTGGCGGGGCCTCCTACGAGCAGTACTTC. This codes for CASSGGASYEQYF.

Only a few counts were recorded for this clone. The chain carries TRBV6-4 and TRBJ1-1, with TRBD1 as a possible D gene (5 bases). Germline V gene sequence: CDR1 MRHNA, CDR2 SNTAGT. The CDR3 runs 14 residues. Trimming shortened V by 0 bases and J by 5 bases, and 10 bases separated the two germline ends. The CDR3 bases are TGTGCCAGCAGTGACTCGGGGGGGTGGACTGAAGCTTTCTTT. It encodes CASSDSGGWTEAFF.

The chain combines TRBV7-2 with TRBJ1-6; TRBD1 is a possible D gene (6 bases). V gave up 5 bases and J gave up 2 bases, with 13 bases separating them. Germline CDR1 SGHTA, CDR2 FQGNSA. The CDR3 is made up of 16 amino acids. Written as DNA, the CDR3 is TGTGCCAGCAGCACCCTCGACAGGACCTATAATTCACCCCTCCACTTT. Protein: CASSTLDRTYNSPLHF.

This clone has just a few counts. The chain is built from TRBV10-3 and TRBJ2-2; no clear D gene. The CDR3 contains 12 residues. Germline V gene data show CDR1 as ENHRY and CDR2 as SYGVKD. V dropped 3 bases and J dropped 8 bases, with 7 bases sitting between them. The CDR3 DNA sequence: TGTGCCATCAGTGACAGTTCGGGGGAGCTGTTTTTT. This gives the protein CAISDSSGELFF.

V usage is TRBV9 and J usage is TRBJ2-7, with 10 bases that match TRBD2. CDR3 length equals 15 residues. Trimming at V came to 3 bases and at J to 2 bases, leaving 5 bases not matched to a gene. Germline V gives CDR1 SGDLS, CDR2 YYNGEE. The CDR3 DNA follows: TGTGCCAGCAGCGGAGGACTAGCGGAAACCTACGAGCAGTACTTC. It codes for CASSGGLAETYEQYF.

The gene calls are TRBV20-1 and TRBJ2-1; 7 bases are shared with TRBD1. V trimming: 3 bases; J trimming: 15 bases; junction bases outside the gene matches: 8. The CDR3 has 11 amino acids. Looked up from germline, CDR1 is DFQATT and CDR2 is SNEGSKA (reference sequence). CDR3 residues: CSASEQGLAFF. The CDR3 coding sequence is TGCAGTGCTAGTGAACAGGGGCTTGCGTTCTTC.

In DNA form, the CDR3 reads TGTGCCAGCAGTTACTCTCGGGACAGGGGGACTGAAGCTTTCTTT. Encoded protein: CASSYSRDRGTEAFF. The chain joins TRBV6-6 to TRBJ1-1; TRBD1 matches 11 bases. V lost 0 bases to trimming and J lost 5 bases; unmatched junction nucleotides: 2. Per germline, CDR1 MNHNY and CDR2 SVGAGI (reference sequence). CDR3 length equals 15 residues.

The CDR3 coding sequence is TGTGCCAGCAGCGTGGAAGGGACAGATTCACCCCTCCACTTT. It specifies CASSVEGTDSPLHF. The V gene is TRBV9, the J gene TRBJ1-6, with TRBD1 matching over 7 bases. CDR1 and CDR2 (germline): SGDLS, YYNGEE. CDR3 length: 14 residues. V gave up 2 bases and J gave up 8 bases; unmatched junction bases: 4.

This chain links TRBV7-2 with TRBJ1-5, with D possibly TRBD1 on 5 matching bases. Trimming shortened V by 2 bases and J by 2 bases, and 10 bases separated the two germline ends. The CDR3 contains 15 residues. Germline V gene data show CDR1 as SGHTA and CDR2 as FQGNSA. CDR3 sequence reads: CASSLQGKGNQPQHF. The CDR3 nucleotides read TGTGCCAGCAGCTTACAGGGAAAAGGCAATCAGCCCCAGCATTTT.

V and J are TRBV28 and TRBJ2-1; D is possibly TRBD2 (7 bases). The CDR3 is 14 residues long. V lost 2 bases and J lost 8, with 13 bases in between. Germline CDR1 and CDR2: MDHEN and SYDVKM. The CDR3: CASSLAGARHEQFF. The CDR3 nucleotides are TGTGCCAGCAGTTTAGCGGGGGCACGCCATGAGCAGTTCTTC.

The chain combines TRBV6-6 with TRBJ2-1; 10 nucleotides match TRBD2. The CDR3 covers 15 residues. Germline trimming cut 8 bases from V and 1 base from J; bases unmatched to any gene: 5. CDR1 is MNHNY and CDR2 is SVGAGI in the germline V gene (reference sequence). CDR3 nucleotide sequence: TGTGCCAGCGGATCTAGCGGGAGTTCCTACAATGAGCAGTTCTTC. Translated: CASGSSGSSYNEQFF.

The chain joins TRBV27 to TRBJ1-2; 8 nucleotides align to TRBD1. The J segment lost 5 bases and the V segment lost 4 bases, leaving 15 bases of the junction unmatched. The CDR3 contains 17 residues. The germline gives CDR1 MNHEY, CDR2 SMNVEV (reference sequence). CDR3 protein: CASSSHRGNPFKYGYTF. The CDR3 nucleotides read TGTGCCAGCAGTTCGCACAGGGGGAATCCCTTTAAATATGGCTACACCTTC.

The rearrangement uses TRBV2 and TRBJ1-5; 8 nucleotides line up with TRBD1. The germline gives CDR1 SNHLY, CDR2 FYNNEI. The CDR3 loop spans 14 amino acids. V trimming: 1 base; J trimming: 4 bases; junction bases outside the gene matches: 0. CDR3 bases: TGTGCCAGCAGTGAAGACAGGGGGAATCAGCCCCAGCATTTT. Amino acid sequence: CASSEDRGNQPQHF. Combining the CDR3 with reference TRBV2 and TRBJ1-5 gives the whole variable domain EPEVTQTPSHQVTQMGQEVILRCVPISNHLYFYWYRQILGQKVEFLVSFYNNEISEKSEIFDDQFSVERPDGSNFTLKIRSTKLEDSAMYFCASSEDRGNQPQHFGDGTRLSIL.

V and J are TRBV11-2 and TRBJ1-5, with D possibly TRBD1 on 5 matching bases. This CDR3 is built from 13 residues. Trimming took off 5 bases at V and 5 bases at J, with 10 bases between the two ends. Germline lookup yields CDR1 SGHAT and CDR2 FQNNGV. The DNA of the CDR3 is TGTGCCAGCAGCCCCGACAGAGATCAGCCCCAGCATTTT. It translates to CASSPDRDQPQHF.

The chain employs TRBV9 and TRBJ1-2, with 10 bases that match TRBD1. Germline-derived CDR1 and CDR2 are SGDLS and YYNGEE. V was clipped by 2 bases and J by 1 base; unmatched bases: 8. The CDR3 length is 17 residues. CDR3 in DNA: TGTGCCAGCAGCGTCGACGGGACAGGGGCCGATAACTATGGCTACACCTTC. Protein: CASSVDGTGADNYGYTF.

This clone was observed once. V usage is TRBV10-2 and J usage is TRBJ2-7; TRBD1 matches at 9 bases. Trimming at V came to 3 bases and at J to 2 bases, leaving 8 bases not matched to a gene. The CDR3 is 16 residues long. CDR1 and CDR2 from the germline V gene are WSHSY and SAAADI. Written as DNA, the CDR3 is TGCGCCAGCAGTGACCCCGGGACAGGGAGGACCTACGAGCAGTACTTC. The encoded protein is CASSDPGTGRTYEQYF.

This clone was detected once. The J gene is TRBJ1-1, the V gene TRBV3-1 (or the pseudogene TRBV3-2), with a tentative D call TRBD1 (6 bases). The CDR3 spans 15 residues. V dropped 4 bases and J dropped 8 bases, with 20 bases sitting between them. Germline CDR1 is LGHDT and CDR2 is YNNKEL (reference sequence). CDR3 residues: CASSPGGGAAGEAFF. CDR3 bases: TGTGCCAGCAGCCCCGGTGGGGGGGCGGCCGGCGAAGCTTTCTTT.